Below, one TCR beta chain is given with its context. Its antigen remains unknown. Multiplex touch-down PCR with TRB-A/B primers amplified rearranged V-D-J TRB sequences. TCRdb redid the calling of the multiplex PCR reads with MiXCR, one entry per CDR3 protein. The sample records under 6,000 distinct CDR3 sequences, approximately 21% being singletons. These data come from a study of T cell repertoires in aging, cancer and after chemotherapy. At the level of the study: Pre- and post-chemotherapy samples were paired from chronic lymphocytic leukemia patients treated with fludarabine- or bendamustine-based regimens. Study-level points and caveats: Healthy donors lost TCR diversity with age mainly through richness, cancer patients through richness and evenness. These repertoire data do not allow conclusions about immunological memory after chemotherapy.

TCR beta rearrangements were amplified from peripheral blood genomic DNA. V was trimmed by 3 bases and J by 7 bases, leaving 10 bases between them. The V gene's germline CDR1 is KGHSH and CDR2 LQKENI. The CDR3 loop spans 13 amino acids. Sequences were obtained from blood. The clonotype comes from a human donor with a blood cancer. J is TRBJ1-5 and V is TRBV18; D perhaps matches TRBD1 (5 bases). The chain's CDR3 is CASSPGELQPQHF. In DNA, the CDR3 is TGTGCCAGCTCACCGGGGGAGTTGCAGCCCCAGCATTTT.